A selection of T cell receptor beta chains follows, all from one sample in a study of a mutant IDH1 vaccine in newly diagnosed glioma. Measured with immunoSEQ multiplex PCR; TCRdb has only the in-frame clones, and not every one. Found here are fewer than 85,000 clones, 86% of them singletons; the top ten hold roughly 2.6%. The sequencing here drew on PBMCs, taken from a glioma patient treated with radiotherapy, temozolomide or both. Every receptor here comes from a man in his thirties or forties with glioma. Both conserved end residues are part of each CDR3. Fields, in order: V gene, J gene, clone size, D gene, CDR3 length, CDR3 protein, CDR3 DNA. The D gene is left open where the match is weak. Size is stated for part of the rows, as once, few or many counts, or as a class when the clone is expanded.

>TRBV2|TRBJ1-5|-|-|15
CASSEWTESNQPQHF
TGTGCCAGCAGTGAATGGACAGAGAGCAATCAGCCCCAGCATTTT
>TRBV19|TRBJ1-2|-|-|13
CASSMQGVDGYTF
TGTGCCAGTAGTATGCAGGGTGTTGATGGCTACACCTTC
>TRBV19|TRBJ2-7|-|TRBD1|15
CASSITHRGDYEQYF
TGTGCCAGTAGTATTACTCACAGGGGCGATTACGAGCAGTACTTC
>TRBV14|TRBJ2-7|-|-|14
CASSPASFPYEQYF
TGTGCCAGCAGCCCTGCCAGCTTCCCCTACGAGCAGTACTTC
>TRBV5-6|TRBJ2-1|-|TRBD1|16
CASSPGQGSSYNEQFF
TGTGCCAGCAGCCCTGGACAGGGAAGCTCCTACAATGAGCAGTTCTTC
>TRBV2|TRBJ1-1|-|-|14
CASSGTLLNTEAFF
TGTGCCAGCAGTGGTACGCTATTGAACACTGAAGCTTTCTTT
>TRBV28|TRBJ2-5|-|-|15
CASSLEGTGTETQYF
TGTGCCAGCAGTTTAGAAGGGACGGGCACGGAGACCCAGTACTTC
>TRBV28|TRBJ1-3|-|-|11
CASGRRNTIYF
TGTGCCAGCGGCCGAAGGAACACCATATATTTT
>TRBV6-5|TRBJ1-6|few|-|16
CASSLEGRLYNSPLHF
TGTGCCAGCAGTTTAGAAGGACGTCTTTATAATTCACCCCTCCACTTT
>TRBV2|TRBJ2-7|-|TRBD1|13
CASRTGGDGEQYF
TGTGCCAGCAGGACAGGGGGGGACGGCGAGCAGTACTTC
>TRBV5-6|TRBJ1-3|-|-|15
CASSLNYNSGNTIYF
TGTGCCAGCAGCTTAAATTATAACTCTGGAAACACCATATATTTT
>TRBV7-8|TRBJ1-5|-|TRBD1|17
CASSLGKRTGGNQPQHF
TGTGCCAGCAGCTTGGGTAAACGGACAGGGGGCAATCAGCCCCAGCATTTT
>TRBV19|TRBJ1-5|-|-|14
CASRTGVSNQPQHF
TGTGCCAGTCGGACGGGGGTTAGCAATCAGCCCCAGCATTTT
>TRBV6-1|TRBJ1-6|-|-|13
CASSESGNSPLHF
TGTGCCAGCAGTGAGTCGGGTAATTCACCCCTCCACTTT
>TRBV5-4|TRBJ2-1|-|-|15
CASSRGRGNSNEQFF
TGTGCCAGCAGCCGAGGGAGAGGGAATAGCAATGAGCAGTTCTTC
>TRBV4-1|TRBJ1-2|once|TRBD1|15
CASSQTTGTGGGYTF
TGCGCCAGCAGCCAGACTACCGGGACAGGGGGTGGCTACACCTTC
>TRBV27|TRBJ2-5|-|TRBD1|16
CASSFGRRQGVETQYF
TGTGCCAGCAGTTTTGGCCGGAGACAGGGTGTAGAGACCCAGTACTTC
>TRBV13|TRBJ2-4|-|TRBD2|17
CASSLGWMVSGGGIQYF
TGTGCCAGCAGCTTAGGATGGATGGTTTCGGGGGGTGGCATTCAGTACTTC
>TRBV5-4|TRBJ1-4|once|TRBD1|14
CASSQDRINEKLFF
TGTGCCAGCAGCCAGGACAGGATTAATGAAAAACTGTTTTTT
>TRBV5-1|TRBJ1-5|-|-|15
CASSLSGYGNQPQHF
TGCGCCAGCAGCTTATCGGGGTATGGCAATCAGCCCCAGCATTTT
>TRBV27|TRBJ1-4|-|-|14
CASRVGSASEKLFF
TGTGCCAGCAGAGTAGGGAGTGCGTCCGAAAAACTGTTTTTT
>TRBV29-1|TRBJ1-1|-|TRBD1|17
CSVARSRTGGTSTEAFF
TGCAGCGTTGCCCGGAGTAGGACAGGGGGCACGAGCACTGAAGCTTTCTTT
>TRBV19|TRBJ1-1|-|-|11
CASTMNTEAFF
TGTGCCAGTACCATGAACACTGAAGCTTTCTTT
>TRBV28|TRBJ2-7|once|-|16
CASSSIGFQLSYEQYF
TGTGCCAGCAGTTCCATTGGGTTCCAATTATCCTACGAGCAGTACTTC
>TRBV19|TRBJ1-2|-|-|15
CASTFGGGAGYGYTF
TGTGCCAGTACCTTCGGGGGGGGCGCCGGCTATGGCTACACCTTC
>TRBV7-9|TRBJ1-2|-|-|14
CASNPGGGMDGYTF
TGTGCCAGCAACCCCGGAGGAGGGATGGATGGCTACACCTTC
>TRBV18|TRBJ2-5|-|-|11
CASSPQETQYF
TGTGCCAGCTCACCCCAAGAGACCCAGTACTTC
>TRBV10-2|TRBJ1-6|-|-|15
CASSHREAYNSPLHF
TGCGCCAGCAGTCATAGGGAAGCCTATAATTCACCCCTCCACTTT
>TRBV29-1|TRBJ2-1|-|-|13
CSGVGQTYNEQFF
TGCAGCGGGGTCGGACAGACTTACAATGAGCAGTTCTTC
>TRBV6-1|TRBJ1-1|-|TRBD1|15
CASSRTGGMNTEAFF
TGTGCCAGCAGTCGGACAGGGGGCATGAACACTGAAGCTTTCTTT
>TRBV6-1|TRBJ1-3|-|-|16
CASSEFLTPFRGTIYF
TGTGCCAGCAGTGAATTTTTGACACCTTTCCGGGGCACCATATATTTT
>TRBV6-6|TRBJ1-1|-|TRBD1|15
CASRLDTGGDAEAFF
TGTGCCAGCAGACTCGATACAGGGGGTGATGCTGAAGCTTTCTTT
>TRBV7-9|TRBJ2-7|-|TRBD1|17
CASSGNPTGASSYEQYF
TGTGCCAGCAGCGGCAATCCAACAGGGGCTAGCTCCTACGAGCAGTACTTC
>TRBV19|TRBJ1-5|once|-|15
CASSMRTTGGGPQHF
TGTGCCAGTAGTATGAGAACGACAGGTGGGGGGCCCCAGCATTTT
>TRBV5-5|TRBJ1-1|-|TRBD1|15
CASRRTGGMNTEAFF
TGTGCCAGCAGGAGGACAGGGGGTATGAACACTGAAGCTTTCTTT
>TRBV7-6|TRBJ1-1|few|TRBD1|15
CASSAYRGPNTEAFF
TGTGCCAGCAGCGCATACAGGGGTCCTAACACTGAAGCTTTCTTT
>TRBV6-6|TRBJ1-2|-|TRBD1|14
CASSYLTGDYGYTF
TGTGCCAGCAGTTATTTGACAGGGGACTATGGCTACACCTTC
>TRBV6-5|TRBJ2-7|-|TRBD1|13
CASRRGQAYEQYF
TGTGCCAGCAGGAGGGGGCAAGCTTACGAGCAGTACTTC
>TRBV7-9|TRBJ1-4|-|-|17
CASSLALGVATNEKLFF
TGTGCCAGCAGCTTAGCGCTCGGGGTTGCAACTAATGAAAAACTGTTTTTT
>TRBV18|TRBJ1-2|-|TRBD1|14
CASSPPGQAKSYTF
TGTGCCAGCTCACCACCGGGACAGGCGAAGTCCTACACCTTC
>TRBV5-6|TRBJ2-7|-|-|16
CASSLEQGRIAYEQYF
TGTGCCAGCAGCTTGGAGCAGGGACGGATAGCCTACGAGCAGTACTTC
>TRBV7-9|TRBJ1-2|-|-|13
CASRDGRYYGYTF
TGTGCCAGCAGGGACGGCCGGTACTATGGCTACACCTTC
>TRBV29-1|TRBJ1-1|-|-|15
CSVARPLMMNTEAFF
TGCAGCGTGGCACGCCCCTTAATGATGAACACTGAAGCTTTCTTT
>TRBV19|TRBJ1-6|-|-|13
CASSIAHGSPLHF
TGTGCCAGTAGTATAGCTCACGGCTCACCCCTCCACTTT
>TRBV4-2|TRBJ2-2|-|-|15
CASSPKISLGGELFF
TGTGCCAGCAGCCCCAAGATATCATTGGGCGGGGAGCTGTTTTTT
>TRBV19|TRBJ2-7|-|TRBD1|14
CASTPGTGSYEQYF
TGTGCCAGTACCCCCGGGACAGGTTCCTACGAGCAGTACTTC
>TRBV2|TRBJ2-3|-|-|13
CASSGASTDTQYF
TGTGCCAGCAGTGGCGCGTCCACAGATACGCAGTATTTT